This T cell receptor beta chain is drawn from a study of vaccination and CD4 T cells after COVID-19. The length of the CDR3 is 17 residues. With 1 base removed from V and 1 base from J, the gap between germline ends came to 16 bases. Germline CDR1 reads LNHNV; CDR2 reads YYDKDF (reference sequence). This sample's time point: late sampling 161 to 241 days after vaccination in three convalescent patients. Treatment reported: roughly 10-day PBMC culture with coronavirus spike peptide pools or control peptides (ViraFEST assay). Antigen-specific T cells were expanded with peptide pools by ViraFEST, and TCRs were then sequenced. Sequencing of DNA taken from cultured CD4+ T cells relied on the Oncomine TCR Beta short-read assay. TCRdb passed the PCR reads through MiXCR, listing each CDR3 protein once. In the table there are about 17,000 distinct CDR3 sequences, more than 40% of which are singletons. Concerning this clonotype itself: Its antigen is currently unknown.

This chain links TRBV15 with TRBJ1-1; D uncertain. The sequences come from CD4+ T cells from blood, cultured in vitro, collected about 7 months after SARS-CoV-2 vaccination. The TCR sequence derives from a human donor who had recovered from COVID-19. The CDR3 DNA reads TGTGCCACCAGCAGAGTTCGTGTCGCGGATAGGAACACTGAAGCTTTCTTT. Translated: CATSRVRVADRNTEAFF.